The 28 T cell receptor beta chains below all came from one sample that was sequenced in a study of metastatic and nonmetastatic thyroid tumors. TCRdb re-called the PCR reads via MiXCR. The sample includes over 70,000 clones, more than 15% seen only once; the top ten take roughly 13%. All patients reached thyroid surgery having received no treatment beforehand. Specimen: blood. Source of these receptors: a female donor with papillary thyroid cancer or a benign thyroid nodule (not recorded which). Some clones in this sample may be carry-over from other donors' samples.

This clone came up many times. The chain carries TRBV12-5 and TRBJ1-5; perhaps TRBD1 as D (5 bases). The CDR3 runs to 16 residues. Trimming shortened V by 0 bases and J by 4 bases, and 13 bases separated the two germline ends. Germline assignment: CDR1 LGHNT and CDR2 FRNRAP. The CDR3 loop reads CASGLVGAPLNQPQHF. The CDR3 DNA sequence: TGTGCTAGTGGTTTGGTCGGGGCCCCCCTGAATCAGCCCCAGCATTTT. Supplemented by reference TRBV12-5 and TRBJ1-5, the full variable domain reads DARVTQTPRHKVTEMGQEVTMRCQPILGHNTVFWYRQTMMQGLELLAYFRNRAPLDDSGMPKDRFSAEMPDATLATLKIQPSEPRDSAVYFCASGLVGAPLNQPQHFGDGTRLSIL.

The table lists this clone with many counts. The chain recombines TRBV2 with TRBJ1-2; 8 bases map to TRBD1. Germline CDR1 reads SNHLY; CDR2 reads FYNNEI. With V trimmed by 0 bases and J by 8 bases, 11 bases remained unmatched. The CDR3 totals 16 residues. Written as DNA, the CDR3 is TGTGCCAGCAGTGAAGCGGTGTTGACAGGGGCGAACGGCTACACCTTC. As protein: CASSEAVLTGANGYTF. Complete variable domain (other parts from reference TRBV2 and TRBJ1-2): EPEVTQTPSHQVTQMGQEVILRCVPISNHLYFYWYRQILGQKVEFLVSFYNNEISEKSEIFDDQFSVERPDGSNFTLKIRSTKLEDSAMYFCASSEAVLTGANGYTFGSGTRLTVV.

The rearrangement uses TRBV2 and TRBJ1-3; no clear D gene. Germline lookup yields CDR1 SNHLY and CDR2 FYNNEI. The CDR3 spans 14 residues. This CDR3 is CSINLWILGNTIYF. The DNA of the CDR3 is TGTTCCATCAACTTATGGATTTTAGGAAACACCATATATTTT.

This clone was detected ten times or more. The chain is built from TRBV24-1 and TRBJ2-5, with 9 bases identical to TRBD2. J was trimmed by 4 bases and V by 1 base; bases with no gene match: 18. CDR3 length: 20 residues. Per germline, CDR1 KGHDR and CDR2 SFDVKD. This CDR3 reads CATSDLRQANIAGDPETQYF. DNA for the CDR3: TGTGCCACCAGTGATTTAAGGCAGGCTAATATAGCGGGGGATCCAGAGACCCAGTACTTC.

This clone was picked up many times. The rearrangement joins TRBV15 to TRBJ2-3; D is ambiguous. Per the germline V gene, CDR1 is LNHNV and CDR2 is YYDKDF (reference sequence). The CDR3 loop spans 15 amino acids. Trimming shortened V by 0 bases and J by 1 base, and 8 bases separated the two germline ends. CDR3 sequence reads: CATSRDYTGTDTQYF. The CDR3 DNA follows: TGTGCCACCAGCAGAGATTATACAGGCACAGATACGCAGTATTTT. The entire variable domain, with the rest obtained from reference TRBV15 and TRBJ2-3, is as follows: DAMVIQNPRYQVTQFGKPVTLSCSQTLNHNVMYWYQQKSSQAPKLLFHYYDKDFNNEADTPDNFQSRRPNTSFCFLDIRSPGLGDTAMYLCATSRDYTGTDTQYFGPGTRLTVL.

The chain's CDR3 is CASTPMGPDEQYF. The CDR3 coding sequence is TGTGCCAGCACCCCCATGGGGCCGGACGAGCAGTACTTC. The rearrangement links TRBV28 to TRBJ2-7, with a possible D match to TRBD1 (5 bases). Germline V gene sequence: CDR1 MDHEN, CDR2 SYDVKM. V was cut by 7 bases and J by 5 bases, with 15 bases left in between. The CDR3 sequence is 13 residues long.

V gene TRBV28 combines with J gene TRBJ2-1; D may correspond to TRBD1 or TRBD2 (6 bases each). V was pared by 3 bases and J by 13 bases, with 31 bases between. Germline V CDR1 and CDR2: MDHEN, SYDVKM. The CDR3 has 18 residues. The CDR3 sequence is CASSLMSWGRDNRIDQFF. The CDR3 DNA follows: TGTGCCAGCAGTTTGATGTCTTGGGGGCGGGATAATAGAATAGATCAGTTCTTC.

This clone was recorded a few times. A much bigger clone sits one base away, suggesting this may be a read error. The chain links TRBV5-1 to TRBJ2-3; 8 nucleotides match TRBD1. The V gene end was trimmed by 7 bases and the J gene end by 2 bases; junction bases not matched to a gene: 9. The V gene's germline CDR1 is SGHRS and CDR2 YFSETQ. CDR3 length equals 15 residues. CDR3 sequence reads: CASGLGQEDTDTQYF. Written as DNA, the CDR3 is TGCGCCAGCGGCCTGGGACAGGAGGACACAGATACGCAGTATTTT.

This chain connects TRBV5-1 to TRBJ2-7; 11 positions match TRBD2. Germline CDR1 reads SGHRS; CDR2 reads YFSETQ. The CDR3 extends over 15 amino acids. The V segment lost 5 bases and the J segment 0 bases; nucleotides outside the gene matches: 4. Written as DNA, the CDR3 is TGCGCCAGCAGATCTCTAGCGGGAGGCTCCTACGAGCAGTACTTC. It yields the protein CASRSLAGGSYEQYF.

Ten or more counts support this clone. The chain recombines TRBV10-3 with TRBJ2-4; 10 nucleotides agree with TRBD1. The CDR3 totals 12 residues. With V trimmed by 10 bases and J by 5 bases, 2 bases remained unmatched. Germline lookup yields CDR1 ENHRY and CDR2 SYGVKD. As DNA, the CDR3 is TGTGCCACCGGGACAGGGGAAAACATTCAGTACTTC. Encoded protein: CATGTGENIQYF.

This clone was observed at least ten times. This chain connects TRBV9 to TRBJ2-7; no reliable D call. The CDR3 length is 16 residues. Germline V gene sequence: CDR1 SGDLS, CDR2 YYNGEE. The V and J ends lost 2 bases and 2 bases respectively, with 17 bases between them. Here the CDR3 reads CASSVSPRVRTYEQYF. CDR3 sequence (DNA): TGTGCCAGCAGCGTCTCCCCCCGTGTAAGAACCTACGAGCAGTACTTC. Combining the CDR3 with reference TRBV9 and TRBJ2-7 gives the whole variable domain DSGVTQTPKHLITATGQRVTLRCSPRSGDLSVYWYQQSLDQGLQFLIQYYNGEERAKGNILERFSAQQFPDLHSELNLSSLELGDSALYFCASSVSPRVRTYEQYFGPGTRLTVT.

The sample holds many counts of this clone. This sequence joins TRBV6-4 and TRBJ2-2, with D perhaps matching TRBD2 (5 bases). Deletions cut 4 bases from V and 6 bases from J, with 12 bases between. The germline V gene encodes CDR1 MRHNA and CDR2 SNTAGT. The CDR3 extends over 14 amino acids. In DNA form, the CDR3 reads TGTGCCAGCAGTGCCGGGGAGTCGGCCGGGGAGCTGTTTTTT. It yields the protein CASSAGESAGELFF.

This clone has ten or more counts. Other DNA sequences within the sample encode an identical CDR3. The rearrangement uses TRBV11-2 and TRBJ1-1; D is ambiguous. CDR3 length equals 13 residues. The germline CDR1 and CDR2 sequences are SGHAT and FQNNGV. Between the trimmed V and J ends, which lost 5 bases and 1 base, there was a span of 8 bases. In DNA form, the CDR3 reads TGTGCCAGCAGCCGAGACCGGAACACTGAAGCTTTCTTT. It codes for CASSRDRNTEAFF.

Many counts were recorded for this clone. V gene TRBV20-1 combines with J gene TRBJ2-3; D not resolved. Per the germline V gene, CDR1 is DFQATT and CDR2 is SNEGSKA (reference sequence). This CDR3 spans 15 amino acids. The V end lost 6 bases, the J end lost 3 bases, and 19 bases lay between the germline ends. CDR3 in DNA: TGCAGTGCCCCTGATGCAAGGGTTCAAACAGATACGCAGTATTTT. Translating it yields CSAPDARVQTDTQYF.

This clone has a handful of counts. CDR3 residues: CASSNPLGIAEQGSGNTIYF. CDR3 bases: TGTGCCAGCAGCAACCCCCTCGGGATTGCAGAACAAGGGTCTGGAAACACCATATATTTT. This chain uses TRBV7-2 with TRBJ1-3; D is unresolved. The CDR3 is made up of 20 amino acids. Per the germline V gene, CDR1 is SGHTA and CDR2 is FQGNSA. Trimming took off 5 bases at V and 1 base at J, with 27 bases between the two ends.

This clone was seen a handful of times. The chain carries TRBV6-1 and TRBJ2-1, with a possible D match to TRBD2 (5 bases). The V gene lost 11 bases and the J gene lost 0 bases, with 17 bases spanning the gap. CDR1 is MNHNS, CDR2 SASEGT, per germline. The CDR3 contains 15 residues. CDR3: CAQRSSLFSYNEQFF. The CDR3 DNA reads TGTGCCCAGCGGAGCAGTCTCTTCTCCTACAATGAGCAGTTCTTC.

This clone was picked up many times. This sequence joins TRBV27 and TRBJ1-2, with a possible D match to TRBD1 (6 bases). Trimming cost V 2 bases and J 3 bases, with 16 bases left between them. Germline loops: CDR1 MNHEY, CDR2 SMNVEV (reference sequence). The CDR3 has 16 residues. The CDR3 DNA reads as TGTGCCAGCAGTTTAAATCGAGGGGGGGGACACTATGGCTACACCTTC. The encoded protein is CASSLNRGGGHYGYTF.

There are many counts of this clone. The rearrangement uses TRBV29-1 and TRBJ2-7, with D tentatively TRBD2 (5 bases). The germline V and J ends were trimmed by 6 bases and 0 bases, with 15 bases remaining between them. CDR1 and CDR2 (germline): SQVTM, ANQGSEA. CDR3 length: 14 residues. Written as DNA, the CDR3 is TGCAGCGTAGTGGGAGCCGCGGGCTCCTACGAGCAGTACTTC. Protein product: CSVVGAAGSYEQYF.

This clone was picked up many times. In the same sample, other DNA sequences code for this CDR3. This chain joins TRBV6-4 and TRBJ2-1, with D perhaps TRBD1 (5 bases). Per the germline V gene, CDR1 is MRHNA and CDR2 is SNTAGT. There are 17 residues in the CDR3. V lost 0 bases and J lost 5, with 17 bases in between. DNA for the CDR3: TGTGCCAGCAGTGACTCGCGTGTGTCAGGGATAAACAATGAGCAGTTCTTC. It translates to CASSDSRVSGINNEQFF.

This chain uses TRBV19 with TRBJ1-5, with D tentatively TRBD1 (6 bases). Between the trimmed V and J ends, which lost 5 bases and 0 bases, there was a span of 14 bases. This CDR3 comprises 16 residues. Per germline, CDR1 LNHDA and CDR2 SQIVND (reference sequence). CDR3 nucleotide sequence: TGTGCCAGTAGTCCTCAGGGGCTGGTTAGCAATCAGCCCCAGCATTTT. Translating gives CASSPQGLVSNQPQHF.

Ten or more counts support this clone. This may be a read error: a much more frequent sequence differs by one nucleotide. V gene TRBV12-3 or TRBV12-4 combines with J gene TRBJ2-3; D assignment may be TRBD1 or TRBD2 (5 bases each). V lost 3 bases, J lost 9 bases, and 22 bases lay in between. CDR3 length: 16 residues. This CDR3 reads CASSFGPGPGPSTQYF. CDR3 nucleotide sequence: TGTGCCAGCAGTTTTGGACCGGGCCCGGGGCCGTCGACGCAGTATTTT.

In its sample, this clone was seen many times. This chain connects TRBV7-9 to TRBJ2-7; 7 nucleotides align to TRBD2. This CDR3 region has 15 residues. V dropped 2 bases and J dropped 9; count of bases not matched to a gene: 13. The germline gives CDR1 SEHNR, CDR2 FQNEAQ (reference sequence). CDR3 sequence reads: CASSLILRDYFRQYF. CDR3 DNA: TGTGCCAGCAGCTTAATTCTCCGGGACTATTTTAGGCAGTACTTC.

In its sample, this clone was seen many times. The J gene is TRBJ2-2, the V gene TRBV11-2; 9 bases match TRBD1. Germline CDR1 reads SGHAT; CDR2 reads FQNNGV. The V gene end was trimmed by 5 bases and the J gene end by 6 bases; junction bases not matched to a gene: 10. The CDR3 is 16 amino acids. CDR3 sequence: CASSISGTGLPGELFF. In DNA, the CDR3 is TGTGCCAGCAGCATCTCCGGGACAGGGTTACCCGGGGAGCTGTTTTTT.

This clone was recorded many times. V and J are TRBV20-1 and TRBJ2-4; 8 bases are shared with TRBD1. The CDR3 runs 14 residues. V gave up 1 base and J gave up 3 bases; unmatched junction bases: 2. CDR1 is DFQATT, CDR2 SNEGSKA, per germline (reference sequence). This CDR3 is CSARVQGDKNIQYF. For the CDR3, the DNA is TGCAGTGCTAGAGTACAGGGGGACAAAAACATTCAGTACTTC.

In regard to this clone: This sequence may be a read error, since a much larger clone differs from it by one base. This chain links TRBV7-9 with TRBJ1-1; D is unresolved. The V end lost 1 base, the J end lost 7 bases, and 7 bases lay between the germline ends. Germline assignment: CDR1 SEHNR and CDR2 FQNEAQ (reference sequence). This CDR3 has 12 amino acids. CDR3 loop: CASSLDGVEAFF. CDR3 in DNA: TGTGCCAGCAGCTTAGACGGGGTTGAAGCTTTCTTT.

The sample holds many counts of this clone. A much more abundant neighbour one base away suggests this may be a read error. This chain connects TRBV6-4 to TRBJ2-7; D not certain. Germline CDR1 MRHNA, CDR2 SNTAGT. V gave up 8 bases and J gave up 2 bases, with 19 bases separating them. The CDR3 totals 15 residues. The CDR3, as DNA: TGTGCCAGCTGGCGGATTAGCCACTCACCCTACGAGCAGTACTTC. Amino acid sequence: CASWRISHSPYEQYF.

This clone was counted a few times. The rearrangement links TRBV12-3 or TRBV12-4 to TRBJ2-5, with D hard to call. Trimming removed 8 bases at V and 4 bases at J, with 11 bases between. The length of the CDR3 is 12 residues. The CDR3 sequence: CASGDLLETQYF. The CDR3, as DNA: TGTGCCAGCGGGGATCTCTTAGAGACCCAGTACTTC.

This clone was seen only a few times. This rearrangement joins TRBV6-1 to TRBJ2-1, with 7 positions matching TRBD2. The CDR3 spans 14 residues. The V and J ends lost 6 bases and 6 bases, in that order; junction bases with no gene match: 8. Germline V CDR1 and CDR2: MNHNS, SASEGT. For the CDR3, the DNA is TGTGCCAGCAGACGGGACTATTTTATCAATGAGCAGTTCTTC. Its protein product is CASRRDYFINEQFF.